This T cell receptor beta chain was obtained from a study of T cell responses to AZD1222 COVID-19 vaccine. Study-wide findings and caveats: At 160-218 and 743-854, vaccine-associated CD4 TCRs were dominant, and they spanned spike. Possibly, clonal diversity was underestimated; donors were largely white British and included more females.

Method: immunoSEQ multiplex PCR; TCRdb's copy keeps in-frame clones and lacks some. Among some 130,000 clones listed, roughly 88% were seen once. This clone came up once. Its antigen is unidentified. CDR3 length equals 14 residues. The germline gives CDR1 MNHNY, CDR2 SVGAGI (reference sequence). V dropped 2 bases and J dropped 3 bases, with 8 bases sitting between them. The rearrangement uses TRBV6-6 and TRBJ1-5; D remains unclear. The sequence was obtained from an adult in good health. Sequenced material: peripheral blood, taken on day 0 of AZD1222 vaccination. DNA for the CDR3: TGTGCCAGCAGTTACGAGGCATCCAATCAGCCCCAGCATTTT. As protein: CASSYEASNQPQHF.